This T cell receptor (beta chain) was captured in a study of T cells in Graves' hyperthyroidism and ophthalmopathy. RNA transcripts gave rise to amplified TCR beta CDR3 regions. HTBI primers were used for first-round RT-PCR of the TCR CDR3. TCRdb analysed the multiplex PCR reads with MiXCR anew, one entry per CDR3 protein. This sample has a few hundred thousand distinct CDR3 sequences, with 20% to 25% found just once. Findings and caveats of the study: Most expanded thyroid clonotypes above 0.001 recurred in blood.

This clonotype was seen repeatedly, ten times or more. Its specificity is unknown. The CDR3 sequence is 13 residues long. The germline V and J ends were trimmed by 0 bases and 4 bases, with 6 bases remaining between them. The V gene's germline CDR1 is SGDLS and CDR2 YYNGEE. The sequenced material came from blood. This sequence was found in a man aged 50-60 years with Graves' hyperthyroidism. V gene TRBV9 combines with J gene TRBJ2-3, with D hard to call. The DNA for the CDR3 is TGTGCCAGCAGCGTAGGCGAGCCAGATACGCAGTATTTT. Translating it yields CASSVGEPDTQYF.